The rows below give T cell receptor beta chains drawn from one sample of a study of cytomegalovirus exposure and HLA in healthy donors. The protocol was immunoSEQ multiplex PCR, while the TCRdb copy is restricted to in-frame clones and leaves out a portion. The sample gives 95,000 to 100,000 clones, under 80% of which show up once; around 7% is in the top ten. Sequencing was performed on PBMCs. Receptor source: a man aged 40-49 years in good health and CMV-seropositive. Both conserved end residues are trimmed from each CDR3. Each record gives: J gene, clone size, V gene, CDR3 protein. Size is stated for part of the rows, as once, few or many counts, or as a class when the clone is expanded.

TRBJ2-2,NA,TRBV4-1,ASSQERTAGTGELF
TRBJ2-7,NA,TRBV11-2,ASSLGAGGIYEQY
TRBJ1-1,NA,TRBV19,ASRGSYTEAF
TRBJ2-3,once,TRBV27,ASRPGGRMTDTQY
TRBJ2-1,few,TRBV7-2,ASSLGGGPDEQF
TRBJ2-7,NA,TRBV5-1,ASSLPGQGYEQY
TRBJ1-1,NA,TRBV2,ASSDTREAF
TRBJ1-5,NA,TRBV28,ASSLTGQPQH
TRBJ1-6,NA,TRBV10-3,AISGGTGVRNSPLH
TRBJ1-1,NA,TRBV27,ASRFSENTEAF
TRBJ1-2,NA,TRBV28,ASSPPPPYGYT
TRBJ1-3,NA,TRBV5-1,ASSLMTGHSSGNTIY
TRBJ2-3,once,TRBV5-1,ASSLILAGGQDTQY
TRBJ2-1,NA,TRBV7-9,ASSSDSFGEQF
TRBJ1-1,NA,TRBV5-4,ASSMGGTEAF
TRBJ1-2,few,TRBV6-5,ASRYIKTGYGYT
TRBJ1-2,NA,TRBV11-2,ASSLAGEVYT
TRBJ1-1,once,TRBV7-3,ASSLTRNTEAF
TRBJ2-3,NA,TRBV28,ASSELAGGGTDTQY
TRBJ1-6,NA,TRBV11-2,ASSLVLYNSPLH
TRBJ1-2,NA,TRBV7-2,ASSPSWESYGYT